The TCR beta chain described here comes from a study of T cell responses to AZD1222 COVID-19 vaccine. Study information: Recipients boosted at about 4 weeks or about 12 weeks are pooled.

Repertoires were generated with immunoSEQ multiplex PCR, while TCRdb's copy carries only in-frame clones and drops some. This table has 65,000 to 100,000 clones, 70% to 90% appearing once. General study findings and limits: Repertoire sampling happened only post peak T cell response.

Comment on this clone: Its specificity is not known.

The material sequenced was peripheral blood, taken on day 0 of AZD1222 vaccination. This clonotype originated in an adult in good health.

CDR3 sequence (DNA): TGTGCCAGCATCCAGGGGAGCTCCTATAATTCACCCCTCCACTTT. This codes for CASIQGSSYNSPLHF. The rearrangement uses TRBV7-8 and TRBJ1-6, with D perhaps matching TRBD1 (6 bases). CDR1 is SGHVS, CDR2 FQNEAQ, per germline. The CDR3 length is 15 residues. Between the trimmed V and J ends, which lost 7 bases and 0 bases, there was a span of 10 bases.